This passage covers 5 T cell receptor beta chains from one sample sequenced in a study of cytomegalovirus exposure and HLA in healthy donors. A multiplex PCR was run with 60 Vbeta primers and 13 Jbeta primers. Here immunoSEQ multiplex PCR was the method, and the copy in TCRdb shows in-frame clones only, minus some. The data show roughly 260,000 clones, just under 85% seen once. The specimen sequenced was PBMCs. These receptors were collected from a woman in her thirties or forties in good health and CMV-seropositive.

V usage is TRBV18 and J usage is TRBJ2-1, with TRBD2 identical over 15 bases. This CDR3 contains 16 residues. Germline assignment: CDR1 KGHSH and CDR2 LQKENI. Trimming took 0 bases from V and 9 from J; bases not matched to a gene: 3. CDR3 loop: CASSPPGLAGGSEQFF. CDR3 coding DNA: TGTGCCAGCTCACCACCGGGACTAGCGGGAGGAAGTGAGCAGTTCTTC.

This sequence joins TRBV28 and TRBJ2-7, with 7 bases aligning to TRBD1. CDR1 and CDR2 from the germline V gene are MDHEN and SYDVKM. This CDR3 is built from 14 residues. J was trimmed by 2 bases and V by 5 bases; bases with no gene match: 6. The CDR3 bases are TGTGCCAGCAGTAGCACAGGGGTTCCCTACGAGCAGTACTTC. Protein sequence: CASSSTGVPYEQYF.

CDR3 in amino acids: CASSQGPGRGQETQYF. For the CDR3, the DNA is TGTGCCAGCAGCCAAGGCCCGGGGAGAGGGCAAGAGACCCAGTACTTC. The rearrangement uses TRBV14 and TRBJ2-5; D perhaps matches TRBD2 (5 bases). This CDR3 has 16 residues. Trimming left V 1 base short and J 2 bases short, with 14 bases between. Germline V lookup: CDR1 SGHDN, CDR2 FVKESK.

V is TRBV19 and J is TRBJ2-7, with 7 bases lining up with TRBD2. Germline V lookup: CDR1 LNHDA, CDR2 SQIVND (reference sequence). J was trimmed by 6 bases and V by 6 bases; bases with no gene match: 8. CDR3 length equals 13 residues. CDR3 DNA sequence: TGTGCCAGTAGGCCAAACGGGGGGAGCGAGCAGTACTTC. This sequence encodes CASRPNGGSEQYF.

This clone has just a few counts. The chain links TRBV6-4 to TRBJ1-2; D is possibly TRBD1 (6 bases). V was shortened by 9 bases and J by 4 bases, with 18 bases between the two germline ends. The CDR3 sequence is 14 residues long. CDR1 and CDR2 from the germline V gene are MRHNA and SNTAGT. The CDR3 region is CASKRDTSSYGYTF. The DNA of the CDR3 is TGTGCCAGTAAACGGGACACCTCGAGCTATGGCTACACCTTC.